The clone carrying this T cell receptor beta chain was counted a single time. As yet, its antigen is unknown. The CDR3 extends over 17 amino acids. Germline V CDR1 and CDR2: SNHLY, FYNNEI. Trimming cost V 7 bases and J 6 bases; bases outside gene matches: 19. Assay used: immunoSEQ multiplex PCR; TCRdb lists only in-frame clones, some missing. The repertoire holds some 41,000 clones, with over 60% as singletons. The data stem from a study of radiotherapy plus CTLA-4 blockade in lung cancer. About the research overall: Objective responses arose in roughly 18% of patients, and 25% to 35% experienced disease control. Study findings and constraints: Clones derived from tumor TCRs expanded in blood after radiotherapy plus ipilimumab. Among reported predictors of response, early blood T cell clone dynamics with interferon-beta performed best.

Focal radiation with ipilimumab CTLA-4 blockade was given to patients with chemo-refractory metastatic non-small-cell lung cancer. The rearrangement uses TRBV2 and TRBJ1-1; the match to TRBD1 covers 8 bases. This clonotype was sampled from a human donor with non-small cell lung cancer who had a partial response to radiotherapy plus ipilimumab. Material: peripheral blood, obtained from a patient treated with radiotherapy plus ipilimumab. CDR3 loop: CASNPWTGIFDDAEAFF. DNA for the CDR3: TGTGCCAGCAACCCCTGGACAGGGATTTTTGATGACGCTGAAGCTTTCTTT. The variable domain in full, completed from reference TRBV2 and TRBJ1-1, reads EPEVTQTPSHQVTQMGQEVILRCVPISNHLYFYWYRQILGQKVEFLVSFYNNEISEKSEIFDDQFSVERPDGSNFTLKIRSTKLEDSAMYFCASNPWTGIFDDAEAFFGQGTRLTVV.